The text below deals with one T cell receptor (beta chain). Antigen specificity is unknown. The sample belongs to a study of cytomegalovirus exposure and HLA in healthy donors. Regarding the study as a whole: A few CMV-associated chains proved CMV antigen-specific in vitro. The authors considered a cluster of highly shared sequence variants likely to be a sequencing artifact. The authors excluded some V segments, including TRBV6-2 and TRBV6-3, as indistinguishable.

The PCR was carried out with 60 Vbeta primers and 13 Jbeta primers. Profiling relied on immunoSEQ multiplex PCR, and the TCRdb table lists in-frame clones only, not all of them. Of about 160,000 clones listed, roughly 80% are singletons. Trimming took 6 bases from V and 1 from J; bases not matched to a gene: 7. This CDR3 comprises 15 residues. The V gene's germline CDR1 is MNHEY and CDR2 SVGAGI. The TCR comes from a female donor in good health and CMV-seronegative. Sequencing input: PBMCs. The chain uses TRBV6-5 and TRBJ2-7; 9 bases map to TRBD1. CDR3 nucleotide sequence: TGTGCCAGCAGCCTCACAGGGGGCAGGTCCTACGAGCAGTACTTC. Translated: CASSLTGGRSYEQYF.